This T cell receptor beta chain was retrieved from a study of Ad26.COV2.S vaccination and SARS-CoV-2 variants. General study points: Recipients given vaccine exceeded placebo recipients in spike-specific TCR breadth. Placebo and vaccine recipients had non-spike TCR breadth that was similar. Analytic work on TCR breadth and depth might have understated the full extent of total T cell responses.

Remarks on this clone: The target antigen is unknown. Other DNA sequences from this sample encode an identical CDR3 as well.

Data came from immunoSEQ multiplex PCR; TCRdb stores just in-frame clones and leaves some out. The sample holds under 500,000 clones, over 80% seen once. Treatment in this sample: around 19 received Ad26.COV2.S at low or high dose, single or two shots; 5 received placebo; per-sample allocation not given. Collection of the samples took place on day 63 after the first injection of vaccine or placebo. The length of the CDR3 is 13 residues. CDR1 is KGHSH, CDR2 LQKENI, per germline. Trimming removed 2 bases at V and 0 bases at J, with 4 bases between. Source: peripheral blood, taken in a trial of Ad26.COV2.S vaccine versus placebo. This clonotype originated in a person between 18 and 65 years old who received the Ad26.COV2.S COVID-19 vaccine or a placebo. The rearrangement joins TRBV18 to TRBJ1-1; D ambiguous. DNA for the CDR3: TGTGCCAGCTCACCAGACATGAACACTGAAGCTTTCTTT. Translating gives CASSPDMNTEAFF.